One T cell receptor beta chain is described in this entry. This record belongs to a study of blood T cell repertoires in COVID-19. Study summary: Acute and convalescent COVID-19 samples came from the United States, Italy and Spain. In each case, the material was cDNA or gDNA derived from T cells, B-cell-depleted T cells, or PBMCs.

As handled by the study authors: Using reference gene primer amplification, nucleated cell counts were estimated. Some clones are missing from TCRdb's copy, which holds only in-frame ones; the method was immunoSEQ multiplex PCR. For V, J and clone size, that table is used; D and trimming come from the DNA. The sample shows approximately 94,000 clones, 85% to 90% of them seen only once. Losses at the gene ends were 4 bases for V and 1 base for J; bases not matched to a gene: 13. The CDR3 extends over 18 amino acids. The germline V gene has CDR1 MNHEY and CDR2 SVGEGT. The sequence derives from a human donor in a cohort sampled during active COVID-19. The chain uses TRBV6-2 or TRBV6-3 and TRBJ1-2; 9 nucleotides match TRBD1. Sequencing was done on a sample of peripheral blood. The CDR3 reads CASSSQGQGLPFNYGYTF. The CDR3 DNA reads TGTGCCAGCAGTTCTCAAGGACAGGGGCTACCCTTTAACTATGGCTACACCTTC.